One and the same sample provided the 28 T cell receptor beta chains below, sequenced in a study of cytomegalovirus exposure and HLA in healthy donors. The PCR used 60 Vbeta and 13 Jbeta primers. Generated by immunoSEQ multiplex PCR, the TCRdb table keeps only in-frame clones and is missing some. The sample consists of around 180,000 clones, approximately 71% of them appearing once. Sequences were obtained from PBMCs. The receptors stem from a girl between 5 and 17 years old in good health and CMV-seronegative.

The V call is TRBV11-1, the J call TRBJ2-7, with 8 bases matching TRBD1. There are 16 residues in the CDR3. Germline V CDR1 and CDR2: SGHAT, FQDESV (reference sequence). V lost 5 bases, J lost 0 bases, and 9 bases stayed unmatched. The CDR3 spells CASSHYLGQVSYEQYF. CDR3 DNA: TGTGCCAGCAGCCACTACTTGGGACAGGTCTCCTACGAGCAGTACTTC.

This chain uses TRBV12-2 with TRBJ1-2; TRBD1, the D gene given by the table, was not confirmed from the DNA. TRBV12-2 is termed a pseudogene. The CDR3 extends over 19 amino acids. The CDR3, as DNA: TGTGCAAGTCGCCTTCCCGTGCGGGAAACCGGACAGGGATGGCGTGGCTACACCTTC. Its translation is CASRLPVRETGQGWRGYTF.

The chain recombines TRBV7-9 with TRBJ1-2; D gene ambiguous. The CDR3 totals 14 residues. Per germline, CDR1 SEHNR and CDR2 FQNEAQ (reference sequence). The germline V and J ends were trimmed by 2 bases and 8 bases, with 15 bases remaining between them. The CDR3 DNA reads TGTGCCAGCAGCTTACTACCAAGCCTCGGGGGCTACACCTTC. Its translation is CASSLLPSLGGYTF.

A remark on this clone: Its ends do not fully match the called genes, so a read error is possible. The V gene is TRBV19, the J gene TRBJ2-5; 7 nucleotides align to TRBD2. Germline CDR1 LNHDA, CDR2 SQIVND (reference sequence). The CDR3 is 14 amino acids. The CDR3 is CASSMVSGQEAQYF. DNA of the CDR3: TGTGCCAGTAGTATGGTTAGCGGGCAAGAGGCCCAGTACTTC.

This chain uses TRBV6-1 with TRBJ2-5; perhaps TRBD1 as D (6 bases). This CDR3 has 13 residues. Trimming took 10 bases from V and 5 from J, leaving 17 bases between them. Germline V gene data show CDR1 as MNHNS and CDR2 as SASEGT. The CDR3 sequence: CANSLPGDETQYF. The CDR3 nucleotides read TGTGCCAACTCCCTTCCAGGGGACGAGACCCAGTACTTC.

The rearrangement joins TRBV19 to TRBJ1-5; D remains unclear. Trimming shortened V by 4 bases and J by 0 bases, and 13 bases separated the two germline ends. Germline loops: CDR1 LNHDA, CDR2 SQIVND (reference sequence). The CDR3 runs to 16 residues. The DNA of the CDR3 is TGTGCCAGTAGTACCCTACCCGATTATAGCAATCAGCCCCAGCATTTT. It is translated as CASSTLPDYSNQPQHF.

The V gene is TRBV14, the J gene TRBJ1-6; 10 nucleotides line up with TRBD1. The CDR3 is made up of 16 amino acids. V lost 6 bases, J lost 8 bases, and 10 bases stayed unmatched. Germline CDR1 SGHDN, CDR2 FVKESK. CDR3 nucleotides: TGTGCCAGCAGATCGACAGGGGGCTTAGTCGATTCACCCCTCCACTTT. Protein: CASRSTGGLVDSPLHF. The full variable domain, in which reference TRBV14 and TRBJ1-6 provide the parts outside the CDR3, is EAGVTQFPSHSVIEKGQTVTLRCDPISGHDNLYWYRRVMGKEIKFLLHFVKESKQDESGMPNNRFLAERTGGTYSTLKVQPAELEDSGVYFCASRSTGGLVDSPLHFGNGTRLTVT.

The rearrangement uses TRBV5-1 and TRBJ1-1; maybe TRBD1 (6 bases). Germline CDR1 is SGHRS and CDR2 is YFSETQ. Trimming cost V 0 bases and J 3 bases, with 12 bases left between them. The CDR3 is made up of 15 amino acids. The chain's CDR3 is CASSLGWDTYTEAFF. In DNA, the CDR3 is TGCGCCAGCAGCTTGGGCTGGGACACATACACTGAAGCTTTCTTT.

The chain employs TRBV9 and TRBJ2-7; TRBD1 is a possible D gene (5 bases). The CDR3 has 15 residues. Trimming took off 0 bases at V and 1 base at J, with 11 bases between the two ends. Germline V gives CDR1 SGDLS, CDR2 YYNGEE. CDR3 region: CASSVGTGQSYEQYF. DNA for the CDR3: TGTGCCAGCAGCGTAGGAACAGGACAATCCTACGAGCAGTACTTC.

This clone was observed a single time. The chain combines TRBV27 with TRBJ1-4, with TRBD1 identical over 9 bases. V gave up 6 bases and J gave up 1 base; unmatched junction bases: 3. From germline, CDR1 is MNHEY and CDR2 SMNVEV (reference sequence). The CDR3 has 15 amino acids. DNA of the CDR3: TGTGCCAGCAGGTCGACAGGGGGAACTAATGAAAAACTGTTTTTT. It yields the protein CASRSTGGTNEKLFF.

Only a few counts were recorded for this clone. The chain uses TRBV27 and TRBJ1-3; tentative D call: TRBD1 (5 bases). Trimming stripped 3 bases from V and 1 base from J, with 7 bases between. CDR1 MNHEY and CDR2 SMNVEV come from the germline V gene (reference sequence). This CDR3 contains 14 residues. CDR3 bases: TGTGCCAGCAGTTTTACAGGTTCTGGAAACACCATATATTTT. As protein: CASSFTGSGNTIYF.

This rearrangement joins TRBV2 to TRBJ1-5; TRBD1 matches at 9 bases. The germline gives CDR1 SNHLY, CDR2 FYNNEI. This CDR3 is 16 amino acids long. V shed 5 bases, J shed 2 bases, and the junction held 7 bases outside the gene matches. CDR3 coding DNA: TGTGCCAGCAGTATGGAACGGACAGGGGGCAATCAGCCCCAGCATTTT. Its translation: CASSMERTGGNQPQHF.

The rearrangement joins TRBV2 to TRBJ2-7; 9 bases align to TRBD2. V lost 6 bases, J lost 6 bases, and 3 bases stayed unmatched. The germline V gene has CDR1 SNHLY and CDR2 FYNNEI. This CDR3 region has 12 residues. The CDR3 DNA reads TGTGCCAGCAGGCTAGCGGGGATCGAGCAGTACTTC. It yields the protein CASRLAGIEQYF.

This chain links TRBV10-3 with TRBJ1-2; 7 nucleotides agree with TRBD1. This CDR3 has 13 residues. Germline V lookup: CDR1 ENHRY, CDR2 SYGVKD. Trimming removed 7 bases from V and 6 bases from J; junction bases left unmatched: 8. The DNA of the CDR3 is TGTGCCATCACGGGAGACAGGGTTGATGGCTACACCTTC. This encodes CAITGDRVDGYTF.

V and J are TRBV25-1 and TRBJ1-4, with D possibly being TRBD1 (5 bases). Germline CDR1 reads MGHDK; CDR2 reads SYGVNS. The length of the CDR3 is 15 residues. The ends were cut back, 3 bases at V and 7 bases at J, with 15 bases in the middle. The CDR3 DNA reads TGTGCCAGCAGTGACCGACAAAGGGGTGTTGAAAAACTGTTTTTT. Translated, it gives CASSDRQRGVEKLFF.

The V and J genes are TRBV28 and TRBJ2-3; unclear D gene. The CDR3 runs 15 residues. Germline V CDR1 and CDR2: MDHEN, SYDVKM. Trimming left V 1 base short and J 0 bases short, with 8 bases between. The CDR3 loop is CASSLFGSSTDTQYF. The CDR3 DNA reads TGTGCCAGCAGTTTATTTGGCTCAAGCACAGATACGCAGTATTTT.

The chain is built from TRBV5-1 and TRBJ2-7; maybe TRBD2 (7 bases). Trimming stripped 7 bases from V and 3 bases from J, with 20 bases between. Germline CDR1 is SGHRS and CDR2 is YFSETQ. The CDR3 is 15 amino acids. The CDR3 bases are TGCGCCAGCGGCCTTGGGGGCGGGGGCGTCTACGAGCAGTACTTC. It yields the protein CASGLGGGGVYEQYF.

The chain joins TRBV2 to TRBJ1-5, with 8 nucleotides matching TRBD1. The CDR3 length is 14 residues. CDR1 is SNHLY and CDR2 is FYNNEI in the germline V gene. J was trimmed by 6 bases and V by 7 bases; bases with no gene match: 8. The chain's CDR3 is CASTEGQGSQPQHF. The CDR3 nucleotides read TGTGCCAGCACCGAAGGACAGGGAAGTCAGCCCCAGCATTTT.

The rearrangement uses TRBV13 and TRBJ1-2; D call uncertain. From germline, CDR1 is PRHDT and CDR2 FYEKMQ (reference sequence). There are 18 residues in the CDR3. Deletions cut 0 bases from V and 3 bases from J, with 20 bases between. This CDR3 reads CASSLGYGEGREDYGYTF. The CDR3 region has the DNA TGTGCCAGCAGCTTAGGATATGGGGAGGGCAGAGAAGACTATGGCTACACCTTC.

This clone was observed a handful of times. This chain uses TRBV29-1 with TRBJ2-5; TRBD2 matches at 7 bases. V shed 5 bases and J 4 bases; nucleotides not matched to a gene: 10. In germline, CDR1 is SQVTM, CDR2 ANQGSEA. The CDR3 loop spans 14 amino acids. CDR3 region: CSVKRGTPSETQYF. Written as DNA, the CDR3 is TGCAGCGTTAAGCGGGGCACACCCTCAGAGACCCAGTACTTC. The full variable domain, in which reference TRBV29-1 and TRBJ2-5 provide the parts outside the CDR3, is SAVISQKPSRDICQRGTSLTIQCQVDSQVTMMFWYRQQPGQSLTLIATANQGSEATYESGFVIDKFPISRPNLTFSTLTVSNMSPEDSSIYLCSVKRGTPSETQYFGPGTRLLVL.

This chain links TRBV5-8 with TRBJ1-2; TRBD1 agrees at 7 bases. Germline V lookup: CDR1 SGHTS, CDR2 YDEGEE. V lost 5 bases, J lost 2 bases, and 3 bases stayed unmatched. This CDR3 has 13 amino acids. The DNA for the CDR3 is TGTGCCAGCAGTAAGACAGGGAACTATGGCTACACCTTC. It yields the protein CASSKTGNYGYTF.

CDR3 bases: TGTGCCAGCAGTTACGCGGGCCCTGGAAACACCATATATTTT. This sequence encodes CASSYAGPGNTIYF. The J gene is TRBJ1-3, the V gene TRBV6-6; the D is unclear. The CDR3 contains 14 residues. Germline CDR1 is MNHNY and CDR2 is SVGAGI (reference sequence). V was pared by 2 bases and J by 2 bases, with 7 bases between.

This chain connects TRBV18 to TRBJ1-5, with 7 bases matching TRBD1. The germline CDR1 and CDR2 sequences are KGHSH and LQKENI. The CDR3 length is 17 residues. The V gene end was trimmed by 4 bases and the J gene end by 7 bases; junction bases not matched to a gene: 16. The CDR3 here is CASSHRGPGPNKQPQHF. The CDR3 bases are TGTGCCAGCTCACACAGGGGACCCGGCCCGAACAAACAGCCCCAGCATTTT.

CDR3 DNA: TGCGCCAGCAGCGCGTCCTCAACAGGGGTGCGCTATGGCTACACCTTC. Protein product: CASSASSTGVRYGYTF. The chain recombines TRBV5-1 with TRBJ1-2, with 7 bases aligning to TRBD1. Germline assignment: CDR1 SGHRS and CDR2 YFSETQ. This CDR3 spans 16 amino acids. V lost 4 bases to trimming and J lost 4 bases; unmatched junction nucleotides: 13. Based on the CDR3 plus reference TRBV5-1 and TRBJ1-2, the full variable domain is KAGVTQTPRYLIKTRGQQVTLSCSPISGHRSVSWYQQTPGQGLQFLFEYFSETQRNKGNFPGRFSGRQFSNSRSEMNVSTLELGDSALYLCASSASSTGVRYGYTFGSGTRLTVV.

The chain recombines TRBV5-6 with TRBJ2-7; TRBD2 aligns across 10 bases. Trimming removed 2 bases from V and 2 bases from J; junction bases left unmatched: 7. The CDR3 totals 16 residues. Germline lookup yields CDR1 SGHDT and CDR2 YYEEEE. As DNA, the CDR3 is TGTGCCAGCAGCTTCGAGGGGGGGACTAGCGCCTACGAGCAGTACTTC. This encodes CASSFEGGTSAYEQYF.

This clone was observed a handful of times. This chain joins TRBV10-3 and TRBJ1-6; D possibly corresponds to TRBD1 (5 bases). There are 11 residues in the CDR3. The germline CDR1 and CDR2 sequences are ENHRY and SYGVKD. Trimming stripped 6 bases from V and 10 bases from J, with 7 bases between. CDR3: CAIRDNSPLHF. CDR3 coding DNA: TGTGCCATCAGGGACAACTCACCCCTCCACTTT.

This clone came up once. The rearrangement joins TRBV2 to TRBJ2-7, with a weak D call TRBD1 (5 bases). Germline CDR1 SNHLY, CDR2 FYNNEI. The CDR3 runs 13 residues. V gave up 6 bases and J gave up 0 bases, with 9 bases separating them. DNA for the CDR3: TGTGCCAGCAGGAGGACAAGCTCCTACGAGCAGTACTTC. This codes for CASRRTSSYEQYF.

The chain recombines TRBV6-5 with TRBJ1-3, with D perhaps matching TRBD1 (6 bases). The germline V and J ends were trimmed by 8 bases and 4 bases, with 9 bases remaining between them. Germline V gives CDR1 MNHEY, CDR2 SVGAGI. The CDR3 contains 12 residues. The CDR3 sequence: CASQGYGNTIYF. Written as DNA, the CDR3 is TGTGCCAGCCAGGGGTACGGAAACACCATATATTTT.